Listed here is a single TCR beta chain. What antigen it recognizes has not been identified. Per-base quality was not reported, and no clone a single base away is much larger than it. At the DNA level, this CDR3 is encoded by other sequences in the same sample as well. This specimen belongs to a study of radiotherapy plus CTLA-4 blockade in lung cancer (dated by TCRdb to 2016 to 2018). As for the study more broadly: Objective responses were observed in 15% to 20% of enrolled patients, and disease control was achieved in around 30%. What the study reported, not specific to this receptor: The strongest predictors of response were reported to be early dynamic shifts in blood T cell clones along with a rise in serum interferon-beta following radiation. After treatment with radiotherapy and ipilimumab, TCR clones that originated in tumors expanded in peripheral blood.

The study tested focal radiation therapy combined with CTLA-4 blockade (ipilimumab) in patients with chemo-refractory metastatic non-small-cell lung cancer. The library was obtained by the immunoSEQ multiplex PCR assay. This is the immuneACCESS table as TCRdb keeps it, with only in-frame sequences that have V and J called. A part of the clones is gone; compared with another copy, unresolved V genes explain less than half, and the rest is unexplained. Present in this sample are about 120,000 clones, 90% of which were seen just once. Approximately 7% of the sample is in the top ten clones. Sequenced here: peripheral blood, sampled from a patient treated with radiotherapy plus ipilimumab. The clonotype comes from a human donor with non-small cell lung cancer that progressed on radiotherapy plus ipilimumab.

CDR3 loop: CASSFGQGQETQYF. The DNA reads TGCGCCAGCAGCTTTGGACAGGGACAAGAGACCCAGTACTTC. The receptor chain draws on TRBV5-1 and TRBJ2-5; 8 bases in the junction line up with TRBD1. Trimming leaves V shorter by 2 bases and J shorter by 2 bases, with the junction holding 2 bases beyond the gene matches. The CDR3 measures 14 amino acids from cysteine to phenylalanine. Only CDR3 DNA remains: 42 bases, in frame from the first base. Taken from the germline V gene, the CDR1 and CDR2 loops are SGHRS and YFSETQ.